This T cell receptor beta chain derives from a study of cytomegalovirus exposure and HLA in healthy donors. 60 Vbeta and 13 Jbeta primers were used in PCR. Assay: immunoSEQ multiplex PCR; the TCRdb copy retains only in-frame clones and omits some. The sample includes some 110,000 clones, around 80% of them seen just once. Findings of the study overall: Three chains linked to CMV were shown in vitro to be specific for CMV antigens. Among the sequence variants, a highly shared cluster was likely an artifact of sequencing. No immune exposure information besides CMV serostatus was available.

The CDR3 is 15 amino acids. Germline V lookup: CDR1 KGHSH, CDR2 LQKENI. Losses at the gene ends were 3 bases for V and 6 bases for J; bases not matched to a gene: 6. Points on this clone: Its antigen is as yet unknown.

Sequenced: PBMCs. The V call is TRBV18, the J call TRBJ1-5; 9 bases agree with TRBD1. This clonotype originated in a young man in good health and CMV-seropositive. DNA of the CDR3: TGTGCCAGCTCACCCGGGACAGGGTGGAGTCAGCCCCAGCATTTT. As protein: CASSPGTGWSQPQHF.